The entry that follows covers one TCR beta chain sequence. Antigen: not known. The sample is drawn from a study of T cells in narcolepsy. Regarding the study as a whole: Reportedly, autoreactive clonotypes were serially detected in patients' blood but not controls'. HCRT-specific and TRIB2-specific autoreactive clonotypes appeared among same-patient CSF and blood CD4+ clonotypes. In some patient and control memory CD4+ samples, autoreactive clones were absent.

The table came from immunoSEQ multiplex PCR; TCRdb's copy has only in-frame clones and leaves some out. The table includes roughly 20,000 clones, around 81% detected once. Trimming took 2 bases from V and 4 from J, leaving 14 bases between them. The CDR3 runs to 15 residues. CDR1 and CDR2 (germline): MDHEN, SYDVKM. V is TRBV28 and J is TRBJ1-2; weak D call: TRBD1 (6 bases). The sequence was obtained from a human donor in good health. The sample comprised memory (CD45RA-) CD4+ T cells from blood. The CDR3 coding sequence is TGTGCCAGCAGTTTACCAGGGGTCGAGTTCTATGGCTACACCTTC. It codes for CASSLPGVEFYGYTF.